The present TCR beta chain was sequenced within a study of T-cell reconstitution after alpha-beta-depleted transplantation in children. The CDR3 totals 13 residues. V shed 4 bases and J 6 bases; nucleotides not matched to a gene: 4. Germline loops: CDR1 DFQATT, CDR2 SNEGSKA (reference sequence). Unique molecular identifiers were incorporated when the TCRbeta library was constructed. TCRdb reprocessed the PCR reads with MiXCR, giving one entry per CDR3 protein. Of roughly 100,000 distinct CDR3 sequences in the sample, 6.5% to 8.5% were seen once. This clonotype has a count of ten or more. The chain combines TRBV20-1 with TRBJ2-3; 10 nucleotides align to TRBD1. The sample here was PBMCs from the stem cell graft donor, taken from the stem cell graft. This clonotype was obtained from a human donor who donated a stem cell graft to a child with congenital amegakaryocytic thrombocytopenia. Here the CDR3 reads CSATGQGRDTQYF. The CDR3 DNA follows: TGCAGTGCTACGGGACAGGGGAGGGATACGCAGTATTTT.